This TCR beta chain was observed in a study of T cell changes during pregnancy in multiple sclerosis. From germline, CDR1 is SGHDN and CDR2 FVKESK. This CDR3 has 16 amino acids. V lost 2 bases, J lost 8 bases, and 20 bases lay in between. Produced via immunoSEQ multiplex PCR; TCRdb's table is partial and in-frame only. The sample includes 30,000 to 50,000 clones, about 91% of them seen just once. This TCR derives from a female donor with multiple sclerosis, enrolled in a pregnancy study. The sequencing here drew on CD4+ T cells from peripheral blood mononuclear cells, taken in the third trimester of pregnancy. V is TRBV14 and J is TRBJ2-3; a possible D gene is TRBD1 (6 bases). CDR3: CASSQSAGTKGGTQYF. Written as DNA, the CDR3 is TGTGCCAGCAGCCAATCAGCCGGGACAAAAGGAGGTACGCAGTATTTT.